Detailed here is one T cell receptor beta chain. The antigen is unknown. TCRdb's copy holds only in-frame clones and misses some; the assay was immunoSEQ multiplex PCR. This sample has under 200,000 clones, with approximately 94% found just once. This sample stems from a study of OX40 agonist ivuxolimab in advanced cancers. Study-wide context: In this cohort, patients received ivuxolimab, an agonistic anti-OX40 (CD134) antibody. Patients in dose escalation had liver, melanoma, kidney or head and neck cancers.

V gave up 0 bases and J gave up 4 bases, with 16 bases separating them. The CDR3 covers 17 residues. Germline V CDR1 and CDR2: LGHNA, YSLEER. General study points: CD4+ and CD8+ blood T cells expanded clonally by week 6 at 0.1 to 3.0 mg/kg. On average, a greater number of expanded clones characterised CD8+ T cells relative to CD4+.

Sample: CD4+ or CD8+ T cells sorted from blood, taken in a trial of the OX40 agonist ivuxolimab. This TCR was sampled from an adult with an advanced solid tumor such as melanoma, head and neck, liver or kidney cancer. The rearrangement links TRBV4-3 to TRBJ1-3, with D possibly being TRBD1 (5 bases). CDR3 residues: CASSQDAQGTGGNTIYF. CDR3 in DNA: TGCGCCAGCAGCCAAGACGCGCAGGGCACCGGAGGAAACACCATATATTTT.